This T cell receptor (beta chain) is from a study of T cells in Graves' hyperthyroidism and ophthalmopathy. There were TCR beta CDR3 regions amplified from RNA transcripts. Initially, a first-round RT-PCR of the TCR CDR3 employed the HTBI primer set. TCRdb recomputed calls from the multiplex PCR reads with MiXCR, one row per CDR3 protein. The profile covers more than 500,000 distinct CDR3 sequences, with approximately 14% appearing a single time and roughly 13% taken by the ten largest. For the diagnoses, clinical symptoms, serum thyroxine and TRAb, thyroid ultrasound and orbital computed tomography were used. Looked up from germline, CDR1 is GTSNPN and CDR2 is SVGIG (reference sequence). The V and J ends lost 3 bases and 4 bases, in that order; junction bases with no gene match: 13. The CDR3 is 17 amino acids.

The sequenced sample was blood. The gene calls are TRBV30 and TRBJ2-5; TRBD1 aligns across 11 bases. The source of this sequence is a woman aged 40 to 50 with Graves' hyperthyroidism. The CDR3 DNA reads TGTGCCTGGAGCTTAAGAGGACAGGGGGCAGGAGTAGAGACCCAGTACTTC. It specifies CAWSLRGQGAGVETQYF.